The entry below describes one T cell receptor beta chain. No antigen is known for it. No base-level quality is on record; no much larger clone is a single base apart. Library preparation was by the immunoSEQ multiplex PCR assay. For the multiplex PCR, a mixture combining 60 forward primers for TCR Vbeta segments and 13 reverse primers for TCR Jbeta segments was used. The CDR3 region of rearranged TCR beta genes was amplified from genomic DNA with a multiplex PCR assay. The Illumina HiSeq System was used to sequence the amplified TCR beta libraries as 87-base-pair reads. On the study's bioinformatics: In a later analysis, about 80 million unique TCR beta chains were counted across the roughly 700 repertoires, and around 11 million of these chains were shared by at least two donors. Raw reads were error-corrected and collapsed into unique sequences by a nearest-neighbor algorithm in which closely related sequences were merged to remove PCR and sequencing errors. CDR3 sequences were aligned to IMGT reference sequences to assign V, D and J gene segments. Each retained sequence needed at least a six-nucleotide match to both a V gene segment and a J gene segment. Rearrangements were classified as productive when the CDR3 lacked stop codons and remained in frame with V and J, and all other rearrangements were classified as non-productive. CDR3 was defined by IMGT convention, running from the second conserved V-encoded cysteine to the conserved J-encoded phenylalanine. The earlier analysis of about 590 of the donors excluded sequences that lacked an unambiguous match to a single V gene segment. In an earlier analysis of some 590 of the donors, a V segment was called functional when productive rearrangements were above 56.7%, and segregating when the standard deviation between donors exceeded 5%. A statistical classification framework was developed to diagnose cytomegalovirus status using the catalog of TCR beta chain sequences. In a later analysis, V and J genes were assigned by comparing TCR nucleotide sequences against IMGT/GENE-DB human TR gene sequences. In a later analysis, CDR3 sequences and most-parsimonious VDJ recombination scenarios were assigned using the TCRdist pipeline. A later analysis defined each TCR beta chain by its CDR3 amino acid sequence plus V-gene family, and excluded reads lacking a unique V-gene family. A later analysis removed 592 highly shared, low-generation-probability nucleotide sequences to deal with suspected cross-contamination and a sequencing artifact. In a later analysis, a clonal expansion index for each public chain was calculated from normalized within-repertoire ranks of inferred template counts. Generation probabilities in a later analysis came from a VDJ recombination model fitted to out-of-frame rearrangements, and those results were checked against IGoR. In a later analysis, hypergeometric tests were used to score TCR-TCR, TCR-HLA and TCR-CMV co-occurrence, with a repertoire-size bias correction applied to TCR pairs. A later analysis estimated false discovery rates by permuting HLA or CMV assignments 20 times. A later analysis grouped co-occurring TCRs with DBSCAN, adding TCRdist sequence similarity when clustering within HLA-allele-positive subsets. For co-occurrence clustering, repertoires with fewer than 30,000 or more than 120,000 public chains were excluded, along with four or five repertoires with anomalous nucleotide sharing. TCRdb retrieved this table from immuneACCESS and kept in-frame rearrangements only. Not all clones are present; in checked studies, unresolved V genes account for under half, and no reason is known for the remainder. V and J calls and clone size follow that table, whereas D and trimming were derived from the DNA. Within this sample are around 150,000 clones, with approximately 75% of them counted one time only. The ten largest clones capture roughly 3.7% of the sample.

The data derive from a study of cytomegalovirus exposure and HLA in healthy donors (dated by TCRdb to the late 2010s). Context from the whole study: An earlier analysis of several hundred of the donors reported roughly 300 Gb of sequence data and some 100 million unique TCR beta sequences from some 180 million T cells. Donor age, sex, ethnicity and CMV serostatus were compiled together with the repertoire data. A later genetic analysis took genome-wide SNP genotypes for about 65% of the 666 donors and used that subset as a discovery cohort. In addition to the first cohort of about 650 subjects, a separate validation cohort of over 90 different subjects was used. Rather than using new phenotypic data, the later analysis identified candidate immune exposures from TCR beta sequences and from how often those sequences occurred across donors. Of the 350 to 450 genotyped donors, approximately 83% fell in the genetic ancestry cluster associated with self-reported Caucasian donors. The T cell repertoires of some 700 subjects were profiled by immunosequencing and related to cytomegalovirus serostatus. The study aimed to test whether cataloging public T cell receptors could reveal signatures of past pathogen exposure. A later analysis re-examined previously published TCR beta repertoires from 500 to 700 donors and added high-resolution HLA genotyping to investigate patterns of TCR occurrence. All discovery cohort repertoires had been generated on a single sequencing platform. Typing coverage varied by locus: about 629-630 donors for A, B, C, DRB1 and DQB1; roughly 560 for DQA1; around 610 for DPA1; roughly 470 for DPB1. To decide whether each TCR beta V gene segment behaved as functional or pseudogenic, an earlier analysis of fewer than 750 of the donors relied on high-throughput TCR beta sequencing. HLA typing included class I and class II loci at four-digit resolution. An early release covering more than 500 HLA-typed donors comprised 300 to 350 gigabases of sequencing data and some 79 million unique TCR sequences. Because of strong linkage in the cohort, a few DR-DQ haplotypes were treated as single units for association and clustering. The study combined high-throughput TCR immunosequencing, statistical association of individual TCRs with disease status, and machine learning to predict cytomegalovirus infection status. Across some 400 genotyped donors of the cohort, an average of roughly 250,000 unique TCR beta nucleotide sequences per donor were sequenced, and 15% to 20% of those sequences were non-productive. The full study reports these points: This cohort had only TCR beta chains sequenced, and the lack of alpha or paired-chain data limited which features could be detected. A later analysis associated 15,000 or so TCR beta sequences with specific HLA alleles at a false discovery rate of 0.05. Broadly in line with IMGT annotations, most TCR beta V segments showed up in productive rearrangements about 90% or about 30% of the time in an earlier analysis of 587 of the donors. For the cohort, immune exposure information was limited to CMV serostatus. A cluster of highly shared sequence variants was judged likely to be a technical artifact of the sequencing pipeline. Three of the identified cytomegalovirus-associated TCR beta chains were confirmed in vitro to be specific for cytomegalovirus antigens. Compared with the approximately 700-donor mean, donors in an Asian-associated ancestry cluster had fewer N-insertions in productive TCRs, according to a later genetic analysis. In the study, around 150 TCR beta chains were listed as associated with cytomegalovirus. Because some donors lacked HLA typing at each locus, the association tests relied only on the typed subset. An association between a missense DCLRE1C variant and V-gene and J-gene trimming of TCR beta chains was found in a later genetic analysis and replicated in an independent cohort. The classifier was reported to diagnose cytomegalovirus status with high specificity and sensitivity in both the original and validation cohorts. The authors suggested that the approach could potentially be generalized to other disease states and immunological phenotypes. Strong co-occurrence of HLA alleles, especially DR and DQ, made assigning TCR associations to individual alleles difficult. Linkage disequilibrium might explain the correlated functional status among segregating V segments, but an unknown experimental factor could not be excluded. A later analysis reported that several top co-occurrence clusters appeared linked to parvovirus B19, influenza, CMV and Epstein-Barr virus. Some IMGT-functional V segments, including TRBV6-2 and TRBV6-3, could not be told apart with the 87-base-pair reads, so those segments were excluded. Roughly uniform sequencing depth across donors was assumed in presence/absence analyses, although this assumption may not hold. In a later analysis, most CMV-associated TCR beta chains were found to appear HLA-restricted, with HLA associations seemingly driven largely by CMV exposure. A further reported finding was that TCR beta sequences accurately predicted the HLA-A and HLA-B alleles for most subjects in the first cohort. Most TCR sequences were seen in very few donors, while some public TCRs were found in many individuals. According to a later analysis, TCR association rates differed among HLA loci, with DRB1 alleles showing the most associated TCRs and HLA-C alleles showing the fewest. Compared with equally common non-associated chains, HLA-associated TCR beta chains in a later analysis were more clonally expanded and had lower generation probabilities. Because counts were too low, some 17 rarely observed V segments, including chromosome 9 orphons, were excluded from the earlier analysis of 587 of the donors.

At the junction V is shortened by 4 bases and J by 5 bases, with 14 bases in between. The CDR3 measures 14 amino acids from cysteine to phenylalanine. The read is trimmed to its CDR3 DNA, 42 bases read in frame from base 1. CDR1 SGHTA and CDR2 FQGTGA were looked up in the germline V gene. In total, more than 500 healthy bone marrow donors made up the cohort. Cohort members were all nominally healthy when sampled, although unrecorded immune exposures were likely present. The donor tested CMV seropositive, placing the donor among the approximately 290 seropositive members of the cohort. Each donor provided a peripheral blood sample, and peripheral blood mononuclear cells were used for TCR beta sequencing. Genomic DNA extraction from the blood cell samples was performed with the Qiagen DNeasy Blood Extraction Kit.

This receptor was obtained from a man aged 25-45 years in good health and CMV-seropositive. Sample: PBMCs. The chain uses TRBV7-3 and TRBJ2-5; the best D guess is TRBD1, with 6 bases matching. The bases are TGTGCCAGCAGCTCACAGGGTACCGGCGAGACCCAGTACTTC. The encoded protein is CASSSQGTGETQYF.